A selection of T cell receptor beta chains follows, all from one sample in a study of CD8+CD57+ T cells in acquired aplastic anemia. TCRdb itself ran the reads through MiXCR, one entry per CDR3 protein. Of some 170,000 distinct CDR3 sequences listed, 71% were seen once; the top ten hold around 45%. Sequenced material: sorted CD4+, CD8+, or CD8+CD57+ T cells (not recorded which) from PBMCs. The receptors stem from a human donor with aplastic anemia. The conserved cysteine and the conserved F or W are not part of the CDR3 here.

V gene	J gene	CDR3 protein
TRBV20-1	TRBJ2-6	SASTGSNSGANVLT
TRBV6-5	TRBJ1-2	ASSYSEDSFYGYT
TRBV19	TRBJ1-2	ASSIQGSGYT
TRBV9	TRBJ1-3	ASSVEGLPGNTIY
TRBV5-1	TRBJ2-1	ASSPESGSYNEQF
TRBV7-2	TRBJ2-7	ASSWDWGGGYEQY
TRBV10-3	TRBJ2-1	AISEGRVYNEQF
TRBV14	TRBJ2-5	ASSQGATGWETQY
TRBV2	TRBJ2-7	ASSELSYEQY
TRBV24-1	TRBJ2-1	ATSDPTLAREQF
TRBV6-1	TRBJ1-6	ASSERDRGNSYNSPLH
TRBV5-1	TRBJ2-7	ASSSPGQDEQY
TRBV6-4	TRBJ2-1	ASSDGTGGEYNEQF
TRBV20-1	TRBJ2-7	SARGTGDIYEQY
TRBV10-3	TRBJ2-5	AIKSGTSDQETQY
TRBV7-3	TRBJ2-3	ASSPTSGRVDTQY
TRBV5-1	TRBJ2-2	ASSYDSNTGELF
TRBV20-1	TRBJ1-1	SAKPRHTATNTEAF
TRBV10-3	TRBJ2-2	ASMTSYTGELF
TRBV7-8	TRBJ2-3	ASSTAPSGGAGDTQY
TRBV7-9	TRBJ2-5	ASSLVGGGLETQY
TRBV2	TRBJ2-5	ASARTSGGQETQY
TRBV7-6	TRBJ2-5	ASSLLTGEETQY
TRBV9	TRBJ2-5	ASSVERIETQY
TRBV7-9	TRBJ2-5	ASSSFQETQY
TRBV7-6	TRBJ2-7	ASRPTGVDEQY
TRBV7-3	TRBJ2-1	ASSLGQVNEQF
TRBV4-3	TRBJ2-1	ASSHWGDTALNEQF
TRBV5-5	TRBJ1-6	ASSQDENSPLH
TRBV7-9	TRBJ2-5	ASSLGTETQY
TRBV29-1	TRBJ2-7	SVAQVWSEQY
TRBV24-1	TRBJ1-2	ATSDGNSLGYT
TRBV20-1	TRBJ2-2	SARPGLRFAGELF
TRBV29-1	TRBJ1-2	STRTDYYGYT
TRBV12-3/TRBV12-4	TRBJ1-1	ASSLPLREVWGNTEAF
TRBV5-1	TRBJ2-3	ASSLGGTVADTQY
TRBV5-4	TRBJ1-2	ASSSRTLIGGYT
TRBV3-1	TRBJ2-7	ASSLSGDFTYEQY
TRBV2	TRBJ2-5	ASSEGTVAETQY
TRBV20-1	TRBJ2-7	SAHSGRQNYEQY
TRBV7-8	TRBJ2-5	ASTITSGGSGETQY
TRBV29-1	TRBJ2-7	SASLGREGSEQY
TRBV7-2	TRBJ2-7	ASSLERGSGIAYEQY
TRBV15	TRBJ1-6	ATRDPPNSPLH
TRBV6-5	TRBJ2-7	ASSYGLAGSYEQY
TRBV7-2	TRBJ1-1	ASRLGLNTEAF
TRBV7-2	TRBJ2-5	ASSRSAGMQETQY
TRBV19	TRBJ1-5	ASSQGLRSNQPQH
TRBV9	TRBJ2-3	ASSVQGVRGDTQY
TRBV9	TRBJ2-7	ASSVDPGLSYEQY
TRBV24-1	TRBJ2-1	ATSDPAGTGGEQF
TRBV7-9	TRBJ2-7	ASSLRSGGGYNEQY
TRBV5-5	TRBJ2-7	ASSVTSLSYEQY
TRBV24-1	TRBJ1-5	ATSEGRGNQPQH
TRBV12-3/TRBV12-4	TRBJ2-3	ASSTLQLWPQY
TRBV7-2	TRBJ2-1	ASSLASQVSLHYNEQF
TRBV19	TRBJ1-2	ASSRQGAEYGYT
TRBV7-2	TRBJ2-7	ASSYGGASYEQY
TRBV2	TRBJ1-3	ASVSSGFENTIY
TRBV19	TRBJ2-5	ASSIRRQETQY